This T cell receptor beta chain was captured in a study of shared clonotypes between healthy human individuals. Study-wide results and caveats: Only blood was sampled, and tissue TCR repertoires likely differ from blood ones. With a few donors compared, around 5.4% of naive CD4 clonotypes were shared.

Naive CD8 cells comprised CD45RO-negative, CCR7-positively selected cells, excluding terminally differentiated effector memory CD45RA+ cells. V lost 7 bases and J lost 2, with 12 bases in between. This CDR3 is 15 amino acids long. Germline loops: CDR1 MNHNS, CDR2 SASEGT. In the case of this clone: What it binds is unknown.

The repertoire was sequenced with immunoSEQ multiplex PCR; TCRdb's copy has only in-frame clones and lacks some. Of hundreds of thousands of clones listed, nearly 97% are singletons. Sequenced: naive CD8+ T cells sorted from blood. The clonotype comes from a woman under 40 in good health. The chain combines TRBV6-1 with TRBJ2-6; the D gene is possibly TRBD2 (5 bases). The CDR3, as DNA: TGTGCCAGCATCTCTACCGGGGCTGGGGCCAACGTCCTGACTTTC. Its translation is CASISTGAGANVLTF.